This T cell receptor beta chain originates from a study of identical twins. Carrying unique molecular identifiers, the cDNA also gained a universal primer site through template switching. Using its own MiXCR run on the 5' RACE reads, TCRdb lists one record per CDR3 protein. Of hundreds of thousands of distinct CDR3 sequences detected, roughly 20% appear once; the ten largest clones hold more than 4%. Trimming cost V 7 bases and J 2 bases; bases outside gene matches: 13. This CDR3 has 18 residues. This sample also appeared in a second study, on T cells expressing NK-cell markers. That paper adds: The share of CD8+ T cells held by dominant NKG2C+ clonotypes was roughly 1.0-8% in several donors.

The genes are TRBV12-3 or TRBV12-4 and TRBJ2-1; TRBD2 agrees at 11 bases. Sequencing was performed on PBMCs. The sequence came from a woman in her late teens or twenties in good health. The CDR3 here is CASTLGLAGGPTYNEQFF. CDR3 in DNA: TGTGCCAGCACCTTAGGGCTAGCGGGAGGCCCTACCTACAATGAGCAGTTCTTC.